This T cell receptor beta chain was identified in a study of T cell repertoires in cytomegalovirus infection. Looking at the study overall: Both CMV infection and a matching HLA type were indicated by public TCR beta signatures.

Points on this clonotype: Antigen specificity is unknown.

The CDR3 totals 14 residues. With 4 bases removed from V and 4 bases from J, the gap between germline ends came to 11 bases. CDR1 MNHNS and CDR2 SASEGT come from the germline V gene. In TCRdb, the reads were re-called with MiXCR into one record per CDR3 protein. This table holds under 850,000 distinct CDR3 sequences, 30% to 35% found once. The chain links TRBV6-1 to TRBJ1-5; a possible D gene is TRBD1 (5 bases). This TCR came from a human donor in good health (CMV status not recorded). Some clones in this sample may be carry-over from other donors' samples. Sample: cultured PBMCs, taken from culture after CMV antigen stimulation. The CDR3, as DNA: TGTGCCAGCAGTGGGTTGGGGGAAAATCAGCCCCAGCATTTT. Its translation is CASSGLGENQPQHF.